This T cell receptor beta chain is drawn from a study of shared clonotypes between healthy human individuals. Study overall: Three plates each covered CD4 naive and memory; CD8 naive two, CD8 memory one. Study-wide points: Sequencing depth was a factor that was expected to affect clonotype sharing among donors. On the whole, naive subsets had larger estimated richness than memory subsets had.

Looked up from germline, CDR1 is LNHNV and CDR2 is YYDKDF (reference sequence). V was trimmed by 0 bases and J by 0 bases, leaving 3 bases between them. CDR3 length: 13 residues. The data were produced by immunoSEQ multiplex PCR, yet TCRdb's version contains in-frame clones alone and is incomplete. The table shows roughly 410,000 clones, with roughly 96% occurring only once. This clone was seen a single time. Its antigen is still unknown. V and J are TRBV15 and TRBJ2-7; D is unclear. Source material: memory CD8+ T cells sorted from blood. Subset defined: CD45RO+ cells pooled with CCR7-negative TemRA cells. The receptor comes from a man aged 25-40 years in good health. This CDR3 is CATSRDLSYEQYF. CDR3 nucleotide sequence: TGTGCCACCAGCAGAGATCTCTCCTACGAGCAGTACTTC.